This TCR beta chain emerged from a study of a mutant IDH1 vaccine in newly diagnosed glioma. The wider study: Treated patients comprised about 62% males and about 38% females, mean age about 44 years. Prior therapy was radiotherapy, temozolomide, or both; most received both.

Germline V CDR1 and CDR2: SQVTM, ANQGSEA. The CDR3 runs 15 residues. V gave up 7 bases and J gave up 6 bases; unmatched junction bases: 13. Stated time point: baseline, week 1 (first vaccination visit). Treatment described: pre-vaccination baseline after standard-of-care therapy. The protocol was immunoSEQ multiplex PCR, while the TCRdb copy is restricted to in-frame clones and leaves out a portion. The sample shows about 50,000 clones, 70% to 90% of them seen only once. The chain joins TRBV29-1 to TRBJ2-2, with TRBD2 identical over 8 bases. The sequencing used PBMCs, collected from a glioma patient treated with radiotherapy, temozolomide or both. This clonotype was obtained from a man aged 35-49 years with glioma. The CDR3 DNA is TGCAGCGGCACACTAGCGGACAAAGGGGCCGGGGAGCTGTTTTTT. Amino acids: CSGTLADKGAGELFF.